Listed below are T cell receptor beta chains from one sample, sequenced in a study of blood T cell repertoires in COVID-19. Repertoires were generated with immunoSEQ multiplex PCR, while TCRdb's copy carries only in-frame clones and drops some. This table has tens of thousands of clones, about 80% appearing once. The sample comprised peripheral blood. The receptor source for this set is a man older than 75 with COVID-19, enrolled during active disease. Both conserved end residues are part of each CDR3. A D gene is named only where the DNA matches it firmly. Only some rows state a clone size, as once, few, many or a class for expanded clones.

D gene,V gene,clone size,J gene,CDR3 protein,CDR3 DNA
-,TRBV18,once,TRBJ2-1,CASSPLALNEQFF,TGTGCCAGCTCACCACTGGCTCTCAATGAGCAGTTCTTC
TRBD1,TRBV11-2,few,TRBJ1-2,CASSFRTGGYGYTF,TGTGCCAGCAGCTTCAGGACAGGGGGGTATGGCTACACCTTC
TRBD2,TRBV4-3,-,TRBJ2-1,CASSQLAGTEEQFF,TGCGCCAGCAGCCAGCTAGCGGGAACGGAGGAGCAGTTCTTC
TRBD2,TRBV7-3,-,TRBJ2-6,CAGGESGANVLTF,TGTGCGGGGGGGGAGTCTGGGGCCAACGTCCTGACTTTC
-,TRBV10-3,-,TRBJ1-1,CAISVERDPNTEAFF,TGTGCCATCAGTGTTGAGAGAGATCCGAACACTGAAGCTTTCTTT
-,TRBV29-1,few,TRBJ1-2,CSVGERDMDYGYTF,TGCAGCGTTGGGGAGAGGGACATGGACTATGGCTACACCTTC
TRBD2,TRBV11-2,-,TRBJ2-3,CASSLVPTSGATDTQYF,TGTGCCAGCAGCTTAGTCCCGACTAGCGGGGCCACAGATACGCAGTATTTT
TRBD1,TRBV9,-,TRBJ1-5,CASSLRDRVSEPQHF,TGTGCCAGCAGCTTGAGGGACAGGGTTTCTGAGCCCCAGCATTTT
TRBD1,TRBV5-6,-,TRBJ1-3,CASSLLNQGAPGNTIYF,TGTGCCAGCAGCTTGTTAAATCAGGGGGCGCCTGGAAACACCATATATTTT
TRBD2,TRBV29-1,-,TRBJ2-1,CSVESLAGIDEQFF,TGCAGCGTTGAGTCACTAGCGGGAATAGATGAGCAGTTCTTC
TRBD2,TRBV6-5,many,TRBJ2-3,CASRPGTSGDTQYF,TGTGCCAGTCGGCCCGGGACTAGCGGAGATACGCAGTATTTT
TRBD2,TRBV23-1,-,TRBJ2-1,CASSRILLAGGPLCNEQFF,TGCGCCAGCAGCCGTATTCTCCTAGCGGGAGGGCCGTTGTGCAATGAGCAGTTCTTC
-,TRBV9,-,TRBJ1-4,CASSVGARSEKLFF,TGTGCCAGCAGCGTCGGAGCGAGAAGTGAAAAACTGTTTTTT
TRBD2,TRBV2,-,TRBJ2-4,CASSEREGTLKYF,TGTGCCAGCAGTGAAAGGGAGGGAACTTTGAAGTACTTC
-,TRBV27,-,TRBJ2-2,CASQGWGSGELFF,TGTGCCAGCCAGGGCTGGGGATCCGGGGAGCTGTTTTTT
TRBD1,TRBV3-1/TRBV3-2,-,TRBJ1-6,CASSQATFGQGAARYNSPLHF,TGTGCCAGCAGCCAAGCCACCTTTGGACAGGGGGCCGCTCGTTATAATTCACCCCTCCACTTT
-,TRBV7-9,-,TRBJ1-1,CASSLRAGDTEAFF,TGTGCCAGCAGCTTACGGGCCGGGGACACTGAAGCTTTCTTT
TRBD2,TRBV7-2,once,TRBJ2-7,CASSLPSGVFSYEQYF,TGTGCCAGCAGCTTACCTAGCGGGGTTTTCTCCTACGAGCAGTACTTC
TRBD2,TRBV7-9,-,TRBJ2-1,CASSPGLAAYNEQFF,TGTGCCAGCAGCCCCGGACTAGCGGCTTACAATGAGCAGTTCTTC
TRBD2,TRBV29-1,-,TRBJ2-5,CSDRSGRQETQYF,TGCAGCGATCGAAGCGGGAGGCAAGAGACCCAGTACTTC
-,TRBV27,-,TRBJ1-5,CASSSLIRGQPQHF,TGTGCCAGCAGTTCGCTCATCAGGGGACAGCCCCAGCATTTT
-,TRBV30,-,TRBJ2-2,CAWRAGSSTGELFF,TGTGCCTGGCGGGCAGGGTCGAGCACCGGGGAGCTGTTTTTT
TRBD1,TRBV6-6,-,TRBJ1-2,CASSTPARGQGYTF,TGTGCCAGCAGTACCCCGGCTAGGGGGCAAGGCTACACCTTC
TRBD2,TRBV24-1,-,TRBJ2-1,CATSDPGLEEQFF,TGTGCCACCAGTGATCCCGGACTAGAAGAGCAGTTCTTC
TRBD2,TRBV9,-,TRBJ2-3,CASSGAGTSSTDTQYF,TGTGCCAGCAGCGGGGCCGGGACTAGCAGCACAGATACGCAGTATTTT
TRBD2,TRBV9,-,TRBJ2-1,CASSVVGSGRGYNEQFF,TGTGCCAGCAGCGTAGTGGGTAGCGGGAGGGGTTACAATGAGCAGTTCTTC
TRBD1,TRBV2,-,TRBJ1-1,CASSARQGPGRMNTEAFF,TGTGCCAGCAGCGCTCGACAGGGCCCCGGACGGATGAACACTGAAGCTTTCTTT
-,TRBV18,-,TRBJ1-4,CASSPIAGNEKLFF,TGTGCCAGCTCACCGATAGCAGGGAATGAAAAACTGTTTTTT
TRBD1,TRBV30,-,TRBJ1-6,CAWSAGGQGAYNSPLHF,TGTGCCTGGAGTGCGGGAGGACAGGGGGCGTATAATTCACCCCTCCACTTT
TRBD1,TRBV19,-,TRBJ2-2,CASSVSTGRTGELFF,TGTGCCAGTAGTGTCTCGACAGGGCGGACCGGGGAGCTGTTTTTT
-,TRBV5-8,-,TRBJ1-3,CASSLVMGPSGNTIYF,TGTGCCAGCAGCTTGGTCATGGGGCCAAGTGGAAACACCATATATTTT
-,TRBV5-6,-,TRBJ1-6,CASSSIWGVYNSPLHF,TGTGCCAGCAGCTCCATATGGGGGGTCTATAATTCACCCCTCCACTTT
-,TRBV4-1,-,TRBJ2-7,CASSQGRDPALGEQYF,TGCGCCAGCAGCCAGGGGCGGGACCCCGCCTTAGGCGAGCAGTACTTC
TRBD1,TRBV11-1,-,TRBJ1-1,CASSPRTGGTEAFF,TGTGCCAGCAGTCCCCGGACAGGGGGTACTGAAGCTTTCTTT
TRBD2,TRBV14,-,TRBJ2-1,CASSQDFLWGTSGRAHQFF,TGTGCCAGCAGCCAAGATTTCCTCTGGGGTACTAGCGGGAGGGCTCATCAGTTCTTC